The 20 T cell receptor beta chains below were found in one sample sequenced in a study of blood T cell repertoires in COVID-19. The table came from immunoSEQ multiplex PCR; TCRdb's copy has only in-frame clones and leaves some out. The sample records 85,000 to 100,000 clones, 65% to 90% being singletons. Sequenced sample: peripheral blood. Receptors were obtained from a man aged 55 to 70 with acute or convalescent COVID-19.

The chain recombines TRBV7-2 with TRBJ2-1; 7 bases agree with TRBD1. CDR3 length: 15 residues. V lost 5 bases to trimming and J lost 1 base; unmatched junction nucleotides: 5. The V gene's germline CDR1 is SGHTA and CDR2 FQGNSA. CDR3 residues: CASSGDSLSYNEQFF. The DNA for the CDR3 is TGTGCCAGCAGCGGGGACAGTTTATCCTACAATGAGCAGTTCTTC.

This clone was seen a handful of times. The chain carries TRBV10-3 and TRBJ1-5, with D tentatively TRBD1 (5 bases). V lost 8 bases, J lost 4 bases, and 9 bases lay in between. From germline, CDR1 is ENHRY and CDR2 SYGVKD. CDR3 size: 12 residues. DNA for the CDR3: TGTGCCATCGGGGGAGGGAATCAGCCCCAGCATTTT. Translating it yields CAIGGGNQPQHF.

The genes are TRBV5-1 and TRBJ2-5, with 9 positions matching TRBD2. This CDR3 comprises 16 residues. Germline V CDR1 and CDR2: SGHRS, YFSETQ. V shed 0 bases and J 5 bases; nucleotides not matched to a gene: 8. The CDR3 loop is CASSLVGTSSMETQYF. Here the CDR3 DNA reads TGCGCCAGCAGCTTGGTCGGGACTAGCAGTATGGAGACCCAGTACTTC.

This clone showed up just a few times. The chain is built from TRBV19 and TRBJ1-5, with 7 bases lining up with TRBD1. Germline loops: CDR1 LNHDA, CDR2 SQIVND (reference sequence). Trimming took 3 bases from V and 6 from J; bases not matched to a gene: 8. CDR3 length equals 15 residues. The CDR3 reads CASSIPTGWGQPQHF. DNA of the CDR3: TGTGCCAGTAGTATCCCGACAGGGTGGGGTCAGCCCCAGCATTTT.

V usage is TRBV7-9 and J usage is TRBJ2-4, with 10 bases that match TRBD2. The CDR3 covers 17 residues. The junction had 12 bases not matched to a gene; V was cut back by 4 bases and J by 6 bases. CDR1 is SEHNR, CDR2 FQNEAQ, per germline (reference sequence). CDR3 sequence (DNA): TGTGCCAGCAGCTCGATAAGCGGGGGGGCCTCGCGAAACATTCAGTACTTC. Protein product: CASSSISGGASRNIQYF.

The chain links TRBV7-3 to TRBJ1-1; a possible D gene is TRBD1 (6 bases). This CDR3 region has 14 residues. Per the germline V gene, CDR1 is SGHTA and CDR2 is FQGTGA. Deletions cut 3 bases from V and 4 bases from J, with 12 bases between. The CDR3: CASSLTGFSTEAFF. The CDR3 DNA reads TGTGCCAGCAGCTTGACAGGTTTTAGCACTGAAGCTTTCTTT.

The V gene is TRBV9, the J gene TRBJ1-1, with D unclear. Deletions cut 0 bases from V and 5 bases from J, with 14 bases between. The CDR3 is 15 amino acids. CDR1 and CDR2 from the germline V gene are SGDLS and YYNGEE. The CDR3 loop is CASSVVSGSLTEAFF. CDR3 coding DNA: TGTGCCAGCAGCGTAGTGTCGGGGAGCTTAACTGAAGCTTTCTTT.

The chain combines TRBV6-5 with TRBJ1-1; TRBD1 matches 7 bases. There are 14 residues in the CDR3. The junction had 2 bases not matched to a gene; V was cut back by 0 bases and J by 4 bases. The germline V gene has CDR1 MNHEY and CDR2 SVGAGI. The CDR3 DNA follows: TGTGCCAGCAGTTACTCCAGGGGGGTCACTGAAGCTTTCTTT. This codes for CASSYSRGVTEAFF.

The chain employs TRBV5-6 and TRBJ2-5; 10 nucleotides agree with TRBD1. J gave up 5 bases and V 2 bases, and 6 bases lay outside the gene matches. Germline V gene sequence: CDR1 SGHDT, CDR2 YYEEEE. The CDR3 extends over 15 amino acids. The CDR3: CASSLPGQGMETQYF. The CDR3 DNA sequence: TGTGCCAGCAGCTTACCGGGACAGGGGATGGAGACCCAGTACTTC.

This clone is a singleton in its sample. V usage is TRBV7-6 and J usage is TRBJ2-7; 7 bases line up with TRBD1. This CDR3 is built from 13 residues. The germline CDR1 and CDR2 sequences are SGHVS and FNYEAQ. Losses at the gene ends were 5 bases for V and 4 bases for J; bases not matched to a gene: 5. Here the CDR3 DNA reads TGTGCCAGCAGCCCAATGACAGGGTACGAGCAGTACTTC. Residues: CASSPMTGYEQYF.

The chain carries TRBV5-1 and TRBJ2-7; D is possibly TRBD2 (5 bases). V gave up 4 bases and J gave up 2 bases, with 10 bases separating them. CDR3 length equals 13 residues. Germline lookup yields CDR1 SGHRS and CDR2 YFSETQ. The CDR3 bases are TGCGCCAGCAGCGAGGACTCAACCTACGAGCAGTACTTC. This gives the protein CASSEDSTYEQYF.

The chain links TRBV7-2 to TRBJ1-1; 7 positions agree with TRBD1. This CDR3 contains 13 residues. V lost 5 bases and J lost 10; bases outside the gene matches: 10. Germline V lookup: CDR1 SGHTA, CDR2 FQGNSA. The DNA of the CDR3 is TGTGCCAGCAGCCAGAACAGGGGATTTTTAGCTTTCTTT. Amino acid sequence: CASSQNRGFLAFF.

The chain joins TRBV10-3 to TRBJ1-5, with 8 bases aligning to TRBD1. Germline V gene data show CDR1 as ENHRY and CDR2 as SYGVKD. This CDR3 is 13 amino acids long. V lost 5 bases to trimming and J lost 11 bases; unmatched junction nucleotides: 8. CDR3 protein: CAISLDRGRSQHF. The CDR3 DNA sequence: TGTGCCATCAGTTTAGACAGGGGAAGGTCCCAGCATTTT.

The CDR3 region is CASSVGGQVQETQYF. CDR3 DNA sequence: TGTGCCAGCAGCGTAGGGGGACAAGTTCAAGAGACCCAGTACTTC. The chain is built from TRBV9 and TRBJ2-5; D may be TRBD1 (6 bases). CDR3 size: 15 residues. Germline V lookup: CDR1 SGDLS, CDR2 YYNGEE. Trimming took off 0 bases at V and 2 bases at J, with 11 bases between the two ends.

The count of this clone is one. This chain uses TRBV5-4 with TRBJ1-4; 8 bases align to TRBD1. CDR1 is SGHNT, CDR2 YYREEE, per germline (reference sequence). This CDR3 has 14 residues. J lost 8 bases, V lost 4 bases, and 7 bases had no gene match. CDR3 sequence reads: CASSEGQGDEKLFF. CDR3 bases: TGTGCCAGCAGCGAAGGACAGGGCGACGAAAAACTGTTTTTT.

The chain recombines TRBV7-8 with TRBJ1-1; 12 nucleotides line up with TRBD1. Trimming removed 4 bases from V and 5 bases from J; junction bases left unmatched: 11. This CDR3 is 17 amino acids long. Germline CDR1 reads SGHVS; CDR2 reads FQNEAQ. The CDR3 protein is CASSYGTGGVRRTEAFF. In DNA, the CDR3 is TGTGCCAGCAGCTATGGGACAGGGGGCGTAAGAAGGACTGAAGCTTTCTTT. The entire variable domain, with the rest obtained from reference TRBV7-8 and TRBJ1-1, is as follows: GAGVSQSPRYKVAKRGQDVALRCDPISGHVSLFWYQQALGQGPEFLTYFQNEAQLDKSGLPSDRFFAERPEGSVSTLKIQRTQQEDSAVYLCASSYGTGGVRRTEAFFGQGTRLTVV.

V is TRBV5-4 and J is TRBJ2-7; D is ambiguous. This CDR3 has 13 residues. Trimming took 4 bases from V and 6 from J, leaving 14 bases between them. Germline CDR1 SGHNT, CDR2 YYREEE (reference sequence). The CDR3 bases are TGTGCCAGCAGCCTGAGTCTACAGAGCGAGCAGTACTTC. Translation: CASSLSLQSEQYF.

The rearrangement links TRBV5-1 to TRBJ2-7; 9 nucleotides match TRBD2. The CDR3 totals 13 residues. Trimming at V came to 5 bases and at J to 2 bases, leaving 2 bases not matched to a gene. Germline CDR1 SGHRS, CDR2 YFSETQ. The CDR3 DNA sequence: TGCGCCAGCAGTATAGCGGGAGCCTACGAGCAGTACTTC. Translation: CASSIAGAYEQYF. The full variable domain, in which reference TRBV5-1 and TRBJ2-7 provide the parts outside the CDR3, is KAGVTQTPRYLIKTRGQQVTLSCSPISGHRSVSWYQQTPGQGLQFLFEYFSETQRNKGNFPGRFSGRQFSNSRSEMNVSTLELGDSALYLCASSIAGAYEQYFGPGTRLTVT.

The rearrangement links TRBV30 to TRBJ1-6, with D hard to call. The CDR3 runs 14 residues. Trimming stripped 0 bases from V and 9 bases from J, with 12 bases between. Germline V CDR1 and CDR2: GTSNPN, SVGIG (reference sequence). The DNA of the CDR3 is TGTGCCTGGAGTGTACTAGTCAGTCTTTCACCCCTCCACTTT. Residues: CAWSVLVSLSPLHF.

V usage is TRBV3-1 (or the pseudogene TRBV3-2) and J usage is TRBJ1-2, with 7 positions matching TRBD1. Germline-derived CDR1 and CDR2 are LGHDT and YNNKEL (reference sequence). This CDR3 contains 15 residues. Losses at the gene ends were 1 base for V and 11 bases for J; bases not matched to a gene: 13. The DNA of the CDR3 is TGTGCCAGCAGCCAAGGGACAGGAAGTATGTCTTTTTACACCTTC. Translated: CASSQGTGSMSFYTF.